This TCR beta chain came from a study of circulating tumor DNA in untreated peripheral T-cell lymphoma. Germline V lookup: CDR1 KGHSH, CDR2 LQKENI. Trimming removed 6 bases from V and 0 bases from J, with 11 bases in between. The CDR3 has 14 residues. Profiled with immunoSEQ multiplex PCR; TCRdb holds only in-frame clones, not every one. The table lists roughly 10,000 clones, around 74% of them singletons, with around a third in the top ten. The chain joins TRBV18 to TRBJ2-5; possible D gene TRBD1, 5 bases. The source material was tumor tissue. The sequence came from a human donor with peripheral T-cell lymphoma. The CDR3 DNA reads TGTGCCAGCTCGCAAATAGGGGACCAAGAGACCCAGTACTTC. Its translation is CASSQIGDQETQYF.